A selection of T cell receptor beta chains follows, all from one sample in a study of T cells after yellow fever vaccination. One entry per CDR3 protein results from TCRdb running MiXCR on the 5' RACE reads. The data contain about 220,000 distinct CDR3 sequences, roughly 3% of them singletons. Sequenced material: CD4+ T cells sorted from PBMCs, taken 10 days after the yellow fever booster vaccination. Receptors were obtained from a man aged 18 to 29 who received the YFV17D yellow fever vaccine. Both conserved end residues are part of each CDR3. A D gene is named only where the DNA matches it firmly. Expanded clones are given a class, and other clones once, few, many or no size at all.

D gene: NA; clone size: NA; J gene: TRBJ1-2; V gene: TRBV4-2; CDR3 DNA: TGTGCCAGCAGCCACCAGGACAACTATGGCTACACCTTC; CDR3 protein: CASSHQDNYGYTF
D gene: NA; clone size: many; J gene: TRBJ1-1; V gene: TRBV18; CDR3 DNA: TGTGCCAGCTCACCAGTTGAAGTGAATACTGAAGCTTTCTTT; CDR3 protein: CASSPVEVNTEAFF
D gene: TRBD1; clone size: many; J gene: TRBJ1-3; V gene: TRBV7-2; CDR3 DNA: TGTGCCAGCAGCTTAGCCGGGACAGTTGGAAACACCATATATTTT; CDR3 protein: CASSLAGTVGNTIYF
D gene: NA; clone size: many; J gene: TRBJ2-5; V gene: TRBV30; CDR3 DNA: TGTGCCTGGAGTGCTTCCCTGACCGCGGAGACCCAGTACTTC; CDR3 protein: CAWSASLTAETQYF
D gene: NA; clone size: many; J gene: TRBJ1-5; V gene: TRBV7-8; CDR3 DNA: TGTGCCAGCAGCTCCGTCGTAGGCGGGTCTCAGCCCCAGCATTTT; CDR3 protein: CASSSVVGGSQPQHF
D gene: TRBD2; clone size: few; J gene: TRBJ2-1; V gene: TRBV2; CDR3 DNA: TGTGCCAGCAACCCCGGGGGGGTTGAGCAGTTCTTC; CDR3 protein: CASNPGGVEQFF
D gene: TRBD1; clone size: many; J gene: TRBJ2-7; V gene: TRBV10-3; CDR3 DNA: TGTGCCATCAGGGTTTCGGGACAGGGGTACGAGCAGTACTTC; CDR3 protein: CAIRVSGQGYEQYF
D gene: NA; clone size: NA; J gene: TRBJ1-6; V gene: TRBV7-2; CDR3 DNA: TGTGCCAGCAGCCAGGGGACAATCGGTAATTCACCCCTCCACTTT; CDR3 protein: CASSQGTIGNSPLHF
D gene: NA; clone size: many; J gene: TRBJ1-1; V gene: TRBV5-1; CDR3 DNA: TGCGCCAGCAGCTTCTGGGGCGGAGACACTGAAGCTTTCTTT; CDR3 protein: CASSFWGGDTEAFF
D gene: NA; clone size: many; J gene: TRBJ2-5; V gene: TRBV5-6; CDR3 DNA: TGTGCCAGCAGGCCAGGGTTGTGGGAGACCCAGTACTTC; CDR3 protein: CASRPGLWETQYF
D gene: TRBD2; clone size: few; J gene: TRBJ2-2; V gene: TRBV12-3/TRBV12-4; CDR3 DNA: TGTGCCAGCACGGCGGCGGGGGGGCGTACCGGGGAGCTGTTTTTT; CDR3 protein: CASTAAGGRTGELFF
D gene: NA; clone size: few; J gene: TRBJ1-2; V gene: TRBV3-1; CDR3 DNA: TGTGCCAGCAGCCTTTCCGGCCCTAACTATGGCTACACCTTC; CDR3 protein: CASSLSGPNYGYTF
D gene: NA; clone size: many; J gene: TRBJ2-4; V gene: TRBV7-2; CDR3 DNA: TGTGCCAGCAGCCCCTTTTCGGGGTCGGACATTCAGTACTTC; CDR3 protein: CASSPFSGSDIQYF
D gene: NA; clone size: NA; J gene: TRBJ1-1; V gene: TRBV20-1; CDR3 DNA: TGCAGTGCTAGAGATGGGGGGGGGTCGGCCACTGAAGCTTTCTTT; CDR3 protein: CSARDGGGSATEAFF
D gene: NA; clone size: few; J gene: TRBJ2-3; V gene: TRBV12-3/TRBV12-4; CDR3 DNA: TGTGCCAGCAGTTTGGGGATTTCGGGTAGCACAGATACGCAGTATTTT; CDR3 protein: CASSLGISGSTDTQYF
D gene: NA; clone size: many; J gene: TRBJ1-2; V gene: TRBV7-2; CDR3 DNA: TGTGCCAGCAGCCCAACAGGGAGAGACTATGGCTACACCTTC; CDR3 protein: CASSPTGRDYGYTF
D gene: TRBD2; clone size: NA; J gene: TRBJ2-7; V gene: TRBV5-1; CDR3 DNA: TGCGCCAGCAGCCCTAGCGGCAGGGATATCGACGAGCAGTACTTC; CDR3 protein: CASSPSGRDIDEQYF
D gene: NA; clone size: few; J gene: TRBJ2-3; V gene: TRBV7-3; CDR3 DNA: TGTGCCAGCAGCTTAACCCCCACGGGGGCAGGCACAGATACGCAGTATTTT; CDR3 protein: CASSLTPTGAGTDTQYF
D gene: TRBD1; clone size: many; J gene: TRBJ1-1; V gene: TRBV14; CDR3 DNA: TGTGCCAGCAGACGGGACAGAAACACTGAAGCTTTCTTT; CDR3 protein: CASRRDRNTEAFF
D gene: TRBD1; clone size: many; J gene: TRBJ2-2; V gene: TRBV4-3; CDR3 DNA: TGCGCCAGCAGCCCGACCCCGGGACAGAACGTGAACACCGGGGAGCTGTTTTTT; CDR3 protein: CASSPTPGQNVNTGELFF
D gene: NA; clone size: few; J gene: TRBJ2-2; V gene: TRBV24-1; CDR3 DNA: TGTGCCACCAGTGATCCGACAGGTCCCACCGGGGAGCTGTTTTTT; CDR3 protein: CATSDPTGPTGELFF
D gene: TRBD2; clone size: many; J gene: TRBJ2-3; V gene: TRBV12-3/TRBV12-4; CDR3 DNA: TGTGCCAGCACCGGAGCGGGGGGCTACACAGATACGCAGTATTTT; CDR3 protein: CASTGAGGYTDTQYF
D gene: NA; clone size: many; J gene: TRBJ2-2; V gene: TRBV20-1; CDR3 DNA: TGCAGTTTCGTTAACACCGGGGAGCTGTTTTTT; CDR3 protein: CSFVNTGELFF